A selection of T cell receptor beta chains follows, all from one sample in a study of cytomegalovirus exposure and HLA in healthy donors. Sequencing used immunoSEQ multiplex PCR; TCRdb keeps in-frame clones, though not all of them. In the table there are over 200,000 clones, roughly 91% of which are singletons. Sequencing was performed on PBMCs. These receptors were collected from a woman aged 30 to 39 in good health and CMV-seronegative. The CDR3 runs from the conserved cysteine through the conserved F or W. Each record gives: D gene, clone size, CDR3 length, V gene, J gene, CDR3 DNA, CDR3 protein. A D gene is named only where the DNA matches it firmly. Size is omitted from some rows. Given values are once, few, many or a class for expanded clones.

D gene: TRBD1; clone size: few; CDR3 length: 16; V gene: TRBV7-9; J gene: TRBJ1-5; CDR3 DNA: TGTGCCAGCAGCTTATCCGGGACAGTTAGCAATCAGCCCCAGCATTTT; CDR3 protein: CASSLSGTVSNQPQHF
D gene: TRBD1; clone size: NA; CDR3 length: 15; V gene: TRBV27; J gene: TRBJ2-3; CDR3 DNA: TGTGCCAGCAGACCAGGGGGCCGCGGCACAGATACGCAGTATTTT; CDR3 protein: CASRPGGRGTDTQYF
D gene: TRBD1; clone size: NA; CDR3 length: 17; V gene: TRBV9; J gene: TRBJ1-2; CDR3 DNA: TGTGCCAGCAGCGTTTCACGGGGGACAGGGGGAGGCTATGGCTACACCTTC; CDR3 protein: CASSVSRGTGGGYGYTF
D gene: NA; clone size: NA; CDR3 length: 13; V gene: TRBV10-2; J gene: TRBJ2-1; CDR3 DNA: TGCGCCAGCAGGCCGCCGGGCTACAATGAGCAGTTCTTC; CDR3 protein: CASRPPGYNEQFF
D gene: TRBD1; clone size: NA; CDR3 length: 15; V gene: TRBV7-9; J gene: TRBJ2-1; CDR3 DNA: TGTGCCAGCAGCTTAGCCGGACAGGTAGGCAATGAGCAGTTCTTC; CDR3 protein: CASSLAGQVGNEQFF
D gene: NA; clone size: NA; CDR3 length: 14; V gene: TRBV5-4; J gene: TRBJ2-7; CDR3 DNA: TGTGCCAGCAGCCCCGGGGCCAAGGATTACGAGCAGTACTTC; CDR3 protein: CASSPGAKDYEQYF
D gene: TRBD2; clone size: NA; CDR3 length: 15; V gene: TRBV4-2; J gene: TRBJ2-7; CDR3 DNA: TGTGCCAGCAGCCGAGGGACTAGCGGTTCCTACGAGCAGTACTTC; CDR3 protein: CASSRGTSGSYEQYF
D gene: NA; clone size: NA; CDR3 length: 15; V gene: TRBV11-3; J gene: TRBJ1-4; CDR3 DNA: TGTGCCAGCAGCTCCCAGGGCTCAACTAATGAAAAACTGTTTTTT; CDR3 protein: CASSSQGSTNEKLFF
D gene: NA; clone size: NA; CDR3 length: 14; V gene: TRBV5-1; J gene: TRBJ1-1; CDR3 DNA: TGCGCCAGCAGCCCAATGGGGGCGAGCACTGAAGCTTTCTTT; CDR3 protein: CASSPMGASTEAFF
D gene: TRBD2; clone size: NA; CDR3 length: 18; V gene: TRBV11-2; J gene: TRBJ2-7; CDR3 DNA: TGTGCCAGCAGCTCGAAAATTGGCCGACTAGCGGGAGGATACGAGCAGTACTTC; CDR3 protein: CASSSKIGRLAGGYEQYF
D gene: NA; clone size: NA; CDR3 length: 13; V gene: TRBV13; J gene: TRBJ1-1; CDR3 DNA: TGTGCCAGCCTTTCAGGGGCGAACACTGAAGCTTTCTTT; CDR3 protein: CASLSGANTEAFF
D gene: TRBD2; clone size: NA; CDR3 length: 19; V gene: TRBV7-9; J gene: TRBJ2-1; CDR3 DNA: TGTGCCAGCAGCTTAGCGAACTTCCTGGCGGGGGGGAATTCCAATGAGCAGTTCTTC; CDR3 protein: CASSLANFLAGGNSNEQFF
D gene: TRBD1; clone size: NA; CDR3 length: 14; V gene: TRBV12-5; J gene: TRBJ2-1; CDR3 DNA: TGTGCTAGTCGGGAGACAGGGGGCTACAATGAGCAGTTCTTC; CDR3 protein: CASRETGGYNEQFF
D gene: TRBD2; clone size: NA; CDR3 length: 16; V gene: TRBV7-2; J gene: TRBJ2-5; CDR3 DNA: TGTGCCAGCAGACCCCCATGGGAGCGGGGTCAAGAGACCCAGTACTTC; CDR3 protein: CASRPPWERGQETQYF
D gene: TRBD1; clone size: NA; CDR3 length: 18; V gene: TRBV11-1; J gene: TRBJ2-7; CDR3 DNA: TGTGCCAGCAGCCCCAGCTCTCGTCGGGACAGGGGGCTTTACGAGCAGTACTTC; CDR3 protein: CASSPSSRRDRGLYEQYF
D gene: TRBD1; clone size: NA; CDR3 length: 15; V gene: TRBV27; J gene: TRBJ2-7; CDR3 DNA: TGTGCCAGCAGTTTAATAGGACAGGGGTCCTACGAGCAGTACTTC; CDR3 protein: CASSLIGQGSYEQYF
D gene: TRBD2; clone size: NA; CDR3 length: 15; V gene: TRBV6-5; J gene: TRBJ2-1; CDR3 DNA: TGTGCCAGCACTAGAGCGGGAGGGTCCCACAATGAGCAGTTCTTC; CDR3 protein: CASTRAGGSHNEQFF
D gene: NA; clone size: NA; CDR3 length: 14; V gene: TRBV19; J gene: TRBJ1-2; CDR3 DNA: TGTGCCAGTCTCAGGGACGGTGTTAACTATGGCTACACCTTC; CDR3 protein: CASLRDGVNYGYTF